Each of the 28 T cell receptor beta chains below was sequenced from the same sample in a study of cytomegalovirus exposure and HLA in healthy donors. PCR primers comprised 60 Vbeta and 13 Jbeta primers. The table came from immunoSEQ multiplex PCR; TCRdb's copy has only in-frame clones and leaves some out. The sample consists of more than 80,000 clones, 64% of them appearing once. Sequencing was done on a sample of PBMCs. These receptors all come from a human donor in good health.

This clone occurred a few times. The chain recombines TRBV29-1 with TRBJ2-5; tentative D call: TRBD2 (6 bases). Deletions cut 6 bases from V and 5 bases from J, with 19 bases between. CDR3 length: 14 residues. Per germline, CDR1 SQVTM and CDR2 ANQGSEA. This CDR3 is CSVGGWSVFETQYF. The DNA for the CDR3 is TGCAGCGTCGGAGGGTGGTCGGTTTTTGAGACCCAGTACTTC.

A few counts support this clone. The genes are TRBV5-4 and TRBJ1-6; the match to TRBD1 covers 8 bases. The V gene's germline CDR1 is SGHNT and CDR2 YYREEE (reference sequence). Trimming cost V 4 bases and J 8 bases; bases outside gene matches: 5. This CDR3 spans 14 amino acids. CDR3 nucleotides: TGTGCCAGCAGCAACACAGGGGGATATTCACCCCTCCACTTT. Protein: CASSNTGGYSPLHF.

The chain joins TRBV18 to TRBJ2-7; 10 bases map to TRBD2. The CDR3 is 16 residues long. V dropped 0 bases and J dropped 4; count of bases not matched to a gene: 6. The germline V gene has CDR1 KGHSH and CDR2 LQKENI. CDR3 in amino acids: CASSPPSGGAVYEQYF. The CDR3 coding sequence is TGTGCCAGCTCACCACCGAGCGGGGGGGCAGTTTACGAGCAGTACTTC.

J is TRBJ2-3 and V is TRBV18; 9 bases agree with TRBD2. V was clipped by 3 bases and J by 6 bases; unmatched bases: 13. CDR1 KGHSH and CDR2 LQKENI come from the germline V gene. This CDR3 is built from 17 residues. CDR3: CASSPARGGGTRDTQYF. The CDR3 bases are TGTGCCAGCTCACCCGCCCGCGGGGGGGGGACCCGCGATACGCAGTATTTT.

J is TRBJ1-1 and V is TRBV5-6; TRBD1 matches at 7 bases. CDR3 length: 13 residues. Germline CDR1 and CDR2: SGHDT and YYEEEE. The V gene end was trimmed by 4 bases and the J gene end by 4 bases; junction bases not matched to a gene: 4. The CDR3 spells CASSKTGPTEAFF. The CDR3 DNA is TGTGCCAGCAGCAAGACAGGGCCCACTGAAGCTTTCTTT.

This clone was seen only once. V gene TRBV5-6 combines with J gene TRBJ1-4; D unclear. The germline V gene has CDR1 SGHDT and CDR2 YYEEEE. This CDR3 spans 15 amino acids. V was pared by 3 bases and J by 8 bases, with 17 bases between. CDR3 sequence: CASSWRGPGREKLFF. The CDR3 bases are TGTGCCAGCAGCTGGCGGGGTCCTGGACGGGAAAAACTGTTTTTT. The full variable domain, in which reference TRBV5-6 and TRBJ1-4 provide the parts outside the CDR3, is DAGVTQSPTHLIKTRGQQVTLRCSPKSGHDTVSWYQQALGQGPQFIFQYYEEEERQRGNFPDRFSGHQFPNYSSELNVNALLLGDSALYLCASSWRGPGREKLFFGSGTQLSVL.

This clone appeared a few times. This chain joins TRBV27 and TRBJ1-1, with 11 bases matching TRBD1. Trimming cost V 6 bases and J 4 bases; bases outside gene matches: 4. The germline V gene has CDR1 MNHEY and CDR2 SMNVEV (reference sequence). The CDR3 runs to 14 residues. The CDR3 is CASSWTGGSTEAFF. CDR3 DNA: TGTGCCAGCAGCTGGACAGGGGGCAGCACTGAAGCTTTCTTT.

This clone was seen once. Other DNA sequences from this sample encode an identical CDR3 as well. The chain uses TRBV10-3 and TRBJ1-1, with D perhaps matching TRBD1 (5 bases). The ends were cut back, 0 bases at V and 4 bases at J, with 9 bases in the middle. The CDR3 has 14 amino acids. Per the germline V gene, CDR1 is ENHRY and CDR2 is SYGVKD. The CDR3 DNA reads TGTGCCATCAGTGAGTCGCAGGGAAGCACTGAAGCTTTCTTT. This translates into CAISESQGSTEAFF.

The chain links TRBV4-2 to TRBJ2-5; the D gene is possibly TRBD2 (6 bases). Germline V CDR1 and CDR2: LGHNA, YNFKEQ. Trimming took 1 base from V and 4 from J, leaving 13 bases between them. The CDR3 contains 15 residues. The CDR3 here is CASSQGIGRGETQYF. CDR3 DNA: TGTGCCAGCAGCCAAGGAATAGGGCGGGGAGAGACCCAGTACTTC.

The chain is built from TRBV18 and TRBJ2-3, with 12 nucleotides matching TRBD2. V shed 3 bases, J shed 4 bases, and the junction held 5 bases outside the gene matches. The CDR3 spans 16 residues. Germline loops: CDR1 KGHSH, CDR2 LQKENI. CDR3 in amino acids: CASSPLAGGPPDTQYF. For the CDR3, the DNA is TGTGCCAGCTCACCCCTAGCGGGGGGGCCACCAGATACGCAGTATTTT.

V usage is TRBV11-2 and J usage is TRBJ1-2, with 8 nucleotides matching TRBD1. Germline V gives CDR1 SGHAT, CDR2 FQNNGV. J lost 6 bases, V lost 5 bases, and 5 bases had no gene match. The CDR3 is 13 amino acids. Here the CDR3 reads CASSPGGGDGYTF. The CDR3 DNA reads TGTGCCAGCAGCCCAGGGGGCGGGGATGGCTACACCTTC.

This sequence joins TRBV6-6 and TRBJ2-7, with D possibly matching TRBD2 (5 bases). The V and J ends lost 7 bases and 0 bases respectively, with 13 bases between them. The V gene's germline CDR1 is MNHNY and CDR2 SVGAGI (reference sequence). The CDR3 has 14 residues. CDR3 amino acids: CASNGRGFSYEQYF. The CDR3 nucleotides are TGTGCCAGCAACGGGCGAGGGTTCTCCTACGAGCAGTACTTC.

CDR3 sequence reads: CASSQQLAGVDTQYF. CDR3 nucleotides: TGCGCCAGCAGCCAACAACTAGCGGGGGTGGATACGCAGTATTTT. This rearrangement joins TRBV4-3 to TRBJ2-3; 11 nucleotides align to TRBD2. CDR1 LGHNA and CDR2 YSLEER come from the germline V gene. V lost 2 bases to trimming and J lost 6 bases; unmatched junction nucleotides: 4. The CDR3 runs to 15 residues.

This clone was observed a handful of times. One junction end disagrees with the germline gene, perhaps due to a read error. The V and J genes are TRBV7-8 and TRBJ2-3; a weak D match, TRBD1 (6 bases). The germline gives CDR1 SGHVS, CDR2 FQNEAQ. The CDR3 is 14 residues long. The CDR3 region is CASSSTGNTDAQYF. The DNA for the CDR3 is TGTGCCAGCAGCTCGACAGGAAACACAGATGCGCAGTATTTT.

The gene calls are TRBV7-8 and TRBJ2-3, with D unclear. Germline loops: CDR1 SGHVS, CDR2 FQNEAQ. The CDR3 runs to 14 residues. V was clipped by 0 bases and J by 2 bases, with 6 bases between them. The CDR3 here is CASSLASYTDTQYF. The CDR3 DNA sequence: TGTGCCAGCAGCTTAGCGTCTTACACAGATACGCAGTATTTT.

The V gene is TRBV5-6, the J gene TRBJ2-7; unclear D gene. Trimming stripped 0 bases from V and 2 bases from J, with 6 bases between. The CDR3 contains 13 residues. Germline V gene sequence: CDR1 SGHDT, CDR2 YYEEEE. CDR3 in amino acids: CASSLGSAYEQYF. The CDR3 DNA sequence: TGTGCCAGCAGCTTGGGCTCAGCCTACGAGCAGTACTTC.

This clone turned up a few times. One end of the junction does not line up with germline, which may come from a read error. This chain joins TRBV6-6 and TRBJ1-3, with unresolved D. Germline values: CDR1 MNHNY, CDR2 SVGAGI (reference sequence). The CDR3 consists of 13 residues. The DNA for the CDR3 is TGTGCCAGCAGTCCCCGGAGTGAGGGCCTATTAGGTTTT. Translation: CASSPRSEGLLGF.

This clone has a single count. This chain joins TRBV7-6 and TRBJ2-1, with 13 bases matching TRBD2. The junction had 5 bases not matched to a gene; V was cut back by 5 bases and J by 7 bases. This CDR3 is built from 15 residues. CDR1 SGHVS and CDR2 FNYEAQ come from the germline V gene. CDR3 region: CASSPWTSGGNEQFF. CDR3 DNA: TGTGCCAGCAGCCCTTGGACTAGCGGGGGTAATGAGCAGTTCTTC. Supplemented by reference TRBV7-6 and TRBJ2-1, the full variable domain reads GAGVSQSPRYKVTKRGQDVALRCDPISGHVSLYWYRQALGQGPEFLTYFNYEAQQDKSGLPNDRFSAERPEGSISTLTIQRTEQRDSAMYRCASSPWTSGGNEQFFGPGTRLTVL.

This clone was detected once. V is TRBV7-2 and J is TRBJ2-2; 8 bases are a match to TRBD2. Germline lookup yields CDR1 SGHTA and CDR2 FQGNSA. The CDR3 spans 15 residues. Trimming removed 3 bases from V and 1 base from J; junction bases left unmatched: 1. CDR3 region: CASSLSGGNTGELFF. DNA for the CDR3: TGTGCCAGCAGCTTGAGCGGGGGGAACACCGGGGAGCTGTTTTTT.

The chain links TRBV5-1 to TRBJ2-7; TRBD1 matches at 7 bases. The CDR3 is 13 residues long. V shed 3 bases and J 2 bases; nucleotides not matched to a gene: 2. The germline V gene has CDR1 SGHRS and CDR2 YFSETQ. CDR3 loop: CASSSGTAYEQYF. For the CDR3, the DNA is TGCGCCAGCAGCTCCGGGACAGCCTACGAGCAGTACTTC.

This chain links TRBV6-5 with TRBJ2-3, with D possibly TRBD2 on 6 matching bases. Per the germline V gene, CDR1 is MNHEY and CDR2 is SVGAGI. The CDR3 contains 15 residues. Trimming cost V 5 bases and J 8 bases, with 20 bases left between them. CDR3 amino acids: CASSNFNGAGGTQYF. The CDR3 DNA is TGTGCCAGCAGTAATTTTAACGGGGCCGGGGGTACGCAGTATTTT.

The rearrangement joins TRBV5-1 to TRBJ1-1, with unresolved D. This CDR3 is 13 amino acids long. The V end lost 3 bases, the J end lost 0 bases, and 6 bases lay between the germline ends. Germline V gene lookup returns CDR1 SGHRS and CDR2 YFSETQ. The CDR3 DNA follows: TGCGCCAGCAGCTCACTGATGAACACTGAAGCTTTCTTT. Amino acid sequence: CASSSLMNTEAFF.

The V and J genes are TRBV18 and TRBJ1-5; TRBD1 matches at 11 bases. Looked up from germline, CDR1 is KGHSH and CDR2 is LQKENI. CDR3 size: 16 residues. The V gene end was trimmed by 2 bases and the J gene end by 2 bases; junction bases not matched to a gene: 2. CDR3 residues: CASSPGDRGGNQPQHF. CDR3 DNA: TGTGCCAGCTCACCAGGGGACAGGGGGGGCAATCAGCCCCAGCATTTT.

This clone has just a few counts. This CDR3 is CATIDRMNTEAFF. The DNA of the CDR3 is TGTGCCACTATCGACAGGATGAACACTGAAGCTTTCTTT. The chain employs TRBV19 and TRBJ1-1, with a possible D match to TRBD1 (6 bases). With 10 bases removed from V and 0 bases from J, the gap between germline ends came to 12 bases. The CDR3 is made up of 13 amino acids. Germline CDR1 reads LNHDA; CDR2 reads SQIVND (reference sequence).

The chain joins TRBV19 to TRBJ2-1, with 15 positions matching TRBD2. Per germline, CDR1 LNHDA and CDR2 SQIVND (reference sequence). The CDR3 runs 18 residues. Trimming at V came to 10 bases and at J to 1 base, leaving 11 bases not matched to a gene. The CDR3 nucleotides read TGTGCCACCCGGGGTGGACTAGCGGGGGGGCGGTCCTACAATGAGCAGTTCTTC. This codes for CATRGGLAGGRSYNEQFF.

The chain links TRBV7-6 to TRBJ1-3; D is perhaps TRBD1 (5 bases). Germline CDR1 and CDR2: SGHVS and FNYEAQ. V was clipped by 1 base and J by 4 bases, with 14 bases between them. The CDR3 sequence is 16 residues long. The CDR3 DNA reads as TGTGCCAGCAGCTTAGAGGAGGGGATCGCCGGAAACACCATATATTTT. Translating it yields CASSLEEGIAGNTIYF. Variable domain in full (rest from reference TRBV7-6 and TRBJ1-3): GAGVSQSPRYKVTKRGQDVALRCDPISGHVSLYWYRQALGQGPEFLTYFNYEAQQDKSGLPNDRFSAERPEGSISTLTIQRTEQRDSAMYRCASSLEEGIAGNTIYFGEGSWLTVV.

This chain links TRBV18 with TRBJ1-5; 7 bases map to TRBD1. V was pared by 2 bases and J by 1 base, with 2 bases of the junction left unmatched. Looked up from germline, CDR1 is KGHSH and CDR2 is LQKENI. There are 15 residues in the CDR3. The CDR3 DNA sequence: TGTGCCAGCTCACCATTACAGGGGAGCAATCAGCCCCAGCATTTT. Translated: CASSPLQGSNQPQHF. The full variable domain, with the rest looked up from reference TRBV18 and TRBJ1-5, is NAGVMQNPRHLVRRRGQEARLRCSPMKGHSHVYWYRQLPEEGLKFMVYLQKENIIDESGMPKERFSAEFPKEGPSILRIQQVVRGDSAAYFCASSPLQGSNQPQHFGDGTRLSIL.

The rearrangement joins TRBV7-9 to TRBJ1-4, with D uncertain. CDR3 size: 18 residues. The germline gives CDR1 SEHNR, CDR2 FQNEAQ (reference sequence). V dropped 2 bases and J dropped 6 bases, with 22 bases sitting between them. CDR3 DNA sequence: TGTGCCAGCAGCTTACTACGAGGGCGGCGGGAGCACTATGAAAAACTGTTTTTT. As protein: CASSLLRGRREHYEKLFF.